The 13 T cell receptor beta chains listed next were all sequenced from one sample in a study of CDR3 diversity in severe acne. Via MiXCR, TCRdb re-called the PCR reads, giving one row per CDR3 protein. In the table there are approximately 90,000 distinct CDR3 sequences, approximately 52% of which are singletons. Sequencing was carried out using blood. All receptors derive from a male donor in good health, serving as a control.

By proportion, this clonotype is medium-sized. The CDR3 DNA follows: TGTGCCAGCAGAGGAGTACAGGCGCGGGATACGCAGTATTTT. Its translation: CASRGVQARDTQYF. The V gene is TRBV6-5, the J gene TRBJ2-3, with D perhaps TRBD1 (5 bases). Trimming cost V 6 bases and J 6 bases, with 16 bases left between them. The CDR3 is 14 amino acids. Germline CDR1 reads MNHEY; CDR2 reads SVGAGI.

About this clonotype itself: One end of the junction is discordant with germline, which a read error may explain. V gene TRBV7-7 combines with J gene TRBJ1-1; a possible D gene is TRBD1 (5 bases). The CDR3 sequence is 15 residues long. Germline CDR1 is SSHAT and CDR2 is FNYEAQ (reference sequence). CDR3: CASSGLEGARTEAFF. DNA for the CDR3: TGTGCTAGCAGCGGACTTGAAGGGGCGCGCACTGAAGCTTTCTTT.

The rearrangement joins TRBV5-1 to TRBJ1-1; D remains unclear. The CDR3 runs to 13 residues. Germline lookup yields CDR1 SGHRS and CDR2 YFSETQ. The germline V and J ends were trimmed by 2 bases and 0 bases, with 5 bases remaining between them. For the CDR3, the DNA is TGCGCCAGCAGCTTCGAGTTGAACACTGAAGCTTTCTTT. It is translated as CASSFELNTEAFF. The complete variable domain, with remaining parts taken from reference TRBV5-1 and TRBJ1-1, reads KAGVTQTPRYLIKTRGQQVTLSCSPISGHRSVSWYQQTPGQGLQFLFEYFSETQRNKGNFPGRFSGRQFSNSRSEMNVSTLELGDSALYLCASSFELNTEAFFGQGTRLTVV.

The CDR3 DNA is TGCGCCAGCAGCAGCGCCGGGGGGGCTGCCAATGAGCAGTTCTTC. This sequence encodes CASSSAGGAANEQFF. The V call is TRBV5-1, the J call TRBJ2-1; 8 bases are a match to TRBD2. The trim removed 4 bases at V and 6 bases at J, leaving 9 bases unmatched. CDR1 and CDR2 from the germline V gene are SGHRS and YFSETQ. The CDR3 is made up of 15 amino acids.

This clonotype was found many times. This chain connects TRBV6-5 to TRBJ1-4; 8 bases align to TRBD1. This CDR3 comprises 14 residues. Unmatched junction bases numbered 7, after V lost 5 bases and J lost 8 bases. CDR1 is MNHEY, CDR2 SVGAGI, per germline. The CDR3 here is CASSIGQGREKLFF. CDR3 bases: TGTGCCAGCAGTATTGGACAGGGAAGGGAAAAACTGTTTTTT.

The V call is TRBV7-9, the J call TRBJ2-1; TRBD1 matches at 7 bases. CDR1 SEHNR and CDR2 FQNEAQ come from the germline V gene (reference sequence). The CDR3 consists of 13 residues. Trimming at V came to 5 bases and at J to 9 bases, leaving 7 bases not matched to a gene. The DNA of the CDR3 is TGTGCCAGCAGCAGGGACAGTGAAGGTGAGCAGTTCTTC. Its translation: CASSRDSEGEQFF.

The chain couples TRBV6-5 to TRBJ1-1; D perhaps matches TRBD1 (5 bases). Between the trimmed V and J ends, which lost 5 bases and 3 bases, there was a span of 10 bases. The CDR3 extends over 13 amino acids. CDR1 MNHEY and CDR2 SVGAGI come from the germline V gene. The CDR3 DNA sequence: TGTGCCAGCAGTGAATTGGGGGACACTGAAGCTTTCTTT. It is translated as CASSELGDTEAFF.

The chain recombines TRBV29-1 with TRBJ1-2, with 7 bases that match TRBD1. The CDR3 totals 13 residues. CDR1 is SQVTM, CDR2 ANQGSEA, per germline. With 7 bases clipped from V and 3 bases from J, the junction kept 8 bases outside the gene matches. The DNA for the CDR3 is TGCAGCGGGGGACCACAGGGGTACTATGGCTACACCTTC. Protein: CSGGPQGYYGYTF.

Note on this clonotype: A much larger clonotype is one base distant, so this may be a read error. The chain has TRBV7-2 and TRBJ2-4, with D hard to call. Germline CDR1 and CDR2: SGHTA and FQGNSA. The CDR3 length is 11 residues. Here the CDR3 DNA reads TGTGCCAGCATCTTATTTGACATTCAGTACTTC. It is translated as CASILFDIQYF. Drawing the rest from reference TRBV7-2 and TRBJ2-4, the complete variable domain is GAGVSQSPSNKVTEKGKDVELRCDPISGHTALYWYRQSLGQGLEFLIYFQGNSAPDKSGLPSDRFSAERTGGSVSTLTIQRTQQEDSAVYLCASILFDIQYFGAGTRLSVL.

Sample share makes this clonotype medium-sized. The CDR3 reads CATSISEFGTDTQYF. DNA for the CDR3: TGTGCCACCAGCATCAGTGAGTTCGGGACAGATACGCAGTATTTT. The rearrangement links TRBV15 to TRBJ2-3; no clear D gene. CDR3 size: 15 residues. Germline V CDR1 and CDR2: LNHNV, YYDKDF (reference sequence). Trimming cost V 4 bases and J 3 bases, with 14 bases left between them.

This clonotype was detected a few times. The chain uses TRBV12-3 or TRBV12-4 and TRBJ2-3; possible D gene TRBD2, 5 bases. Trimming shortened V by 7 bases and J by 7 bases, and 18 bases separated the two germline ends. This CDR3 contains 14 residues. The CDR3 DNA reads as TGTGCCAGCACCGTCATAGCGTTAAGTCATACGCAGTATTTT. Its translation: CASTVIALSHTQYF.

There are many counts of this clonotype. The chain carries TRBV9 and TRBJ1-6, with 9 bases fitting TRBD1. The CDR3 covers 15 residues. J lost 5 bases, V lost 3 bases, and 3 bases had no gene match. Germline assignment: CDR1 SGDLS and CDR2 YYNGEE. CDR3: CASSDGQGNNSPLHF. Here the CDR3 DNA reads TGTGCCAGCAGCGACGGACAGGGGAATAATTCACCCCTCCACTTT.

In this sample, this clonotype turned up a few times. The genes are TRBV10-3 and TRBJ1-1, with D possibly matching TRBD1 (5 bases). The CDR3 totals 12 residues. Germline values: CDR1 ENHRY, CDR2 SYGVKD. Trimming removed 5 bases from V and 6 bases from J, with 10 bases in between. The CDR3 is CAISQGTAEAFF. CDR3 nucleotides: TGTGCCATCAGTCAGGGAACGGCTGAAGCTTTCTTT.